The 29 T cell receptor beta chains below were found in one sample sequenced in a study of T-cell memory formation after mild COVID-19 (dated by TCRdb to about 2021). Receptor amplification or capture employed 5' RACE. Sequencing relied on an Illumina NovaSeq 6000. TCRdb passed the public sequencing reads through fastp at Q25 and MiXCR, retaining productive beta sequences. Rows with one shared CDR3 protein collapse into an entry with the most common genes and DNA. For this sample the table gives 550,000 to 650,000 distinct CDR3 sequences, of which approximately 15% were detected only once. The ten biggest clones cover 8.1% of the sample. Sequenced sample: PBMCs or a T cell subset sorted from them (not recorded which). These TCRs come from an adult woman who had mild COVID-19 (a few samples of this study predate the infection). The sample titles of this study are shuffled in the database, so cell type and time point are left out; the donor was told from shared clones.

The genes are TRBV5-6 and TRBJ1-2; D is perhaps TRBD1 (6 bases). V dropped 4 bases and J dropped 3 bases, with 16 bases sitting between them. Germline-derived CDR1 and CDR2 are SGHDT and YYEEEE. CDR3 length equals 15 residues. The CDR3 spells CASSKRQGYDYGYTF. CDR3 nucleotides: TGTGCCAGCAGCAAACGTCAGGGGTATGACTATGGCTACACCTTC.

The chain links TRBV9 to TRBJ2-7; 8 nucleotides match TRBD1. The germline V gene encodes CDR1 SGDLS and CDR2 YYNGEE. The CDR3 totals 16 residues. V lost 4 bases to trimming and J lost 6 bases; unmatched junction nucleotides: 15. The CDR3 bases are TGTGCCAGCAGCACGACAGGGGCGTCCTCGGAGGGCGAGCAGTACTTC. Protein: CASSTTGASSEGEQYF.

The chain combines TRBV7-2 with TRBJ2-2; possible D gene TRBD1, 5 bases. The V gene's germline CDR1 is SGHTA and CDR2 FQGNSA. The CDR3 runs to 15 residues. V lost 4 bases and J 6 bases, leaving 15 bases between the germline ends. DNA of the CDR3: TGTGCCAGCAGCTCCTCAGGGTCTCCCGCCGGGGAGCTGTTTTTT. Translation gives CASSSSGSPAGELFF.

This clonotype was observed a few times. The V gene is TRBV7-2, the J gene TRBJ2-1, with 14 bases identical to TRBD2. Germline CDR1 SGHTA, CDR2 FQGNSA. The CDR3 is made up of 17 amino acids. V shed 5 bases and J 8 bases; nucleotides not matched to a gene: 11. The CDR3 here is CASSLTGTSGRVHEQFF. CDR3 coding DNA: TGTGCCAGCAGCCTGACCGGGACTAGCGGGAGAGTCCATGAGCAGTTCTTC.

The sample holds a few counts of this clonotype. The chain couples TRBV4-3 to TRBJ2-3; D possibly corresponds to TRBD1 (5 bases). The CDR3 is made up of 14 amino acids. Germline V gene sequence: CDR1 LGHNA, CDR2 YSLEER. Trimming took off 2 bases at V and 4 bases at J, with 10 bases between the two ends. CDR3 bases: TGCGCCAGCAGCCAACAGGGTGCCTCAGATACGCAGTATTTT. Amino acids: CASSQQGASDTQYF.

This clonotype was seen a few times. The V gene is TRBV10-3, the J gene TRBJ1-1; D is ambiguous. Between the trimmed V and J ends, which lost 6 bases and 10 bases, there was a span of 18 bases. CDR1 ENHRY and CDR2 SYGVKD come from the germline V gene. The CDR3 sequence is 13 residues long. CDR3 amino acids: CAIRSAQSLGAFF. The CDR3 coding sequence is TGTGCCATCAGGTCAGCTCAATCCTTGGGAGCTTTCTTT.

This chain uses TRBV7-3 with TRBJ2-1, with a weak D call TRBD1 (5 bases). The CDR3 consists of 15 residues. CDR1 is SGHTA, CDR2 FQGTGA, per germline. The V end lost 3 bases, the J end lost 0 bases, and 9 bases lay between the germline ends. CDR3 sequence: CASSFGASSYNEQFF. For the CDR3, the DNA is TGTGCCAGCAGCTTTGGGGCCAGCTCCTACAATGAGCAGTTCTTC.

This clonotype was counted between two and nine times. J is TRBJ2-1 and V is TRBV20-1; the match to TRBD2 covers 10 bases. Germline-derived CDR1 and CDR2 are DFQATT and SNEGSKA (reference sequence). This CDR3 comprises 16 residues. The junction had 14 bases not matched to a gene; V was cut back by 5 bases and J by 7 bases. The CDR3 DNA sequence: TGCAGTGCTCCTAATTATCTAGCGGGAGACCGTAATGAGCAGTTCTTC. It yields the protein CSAPNYLAGDRNEQFF.

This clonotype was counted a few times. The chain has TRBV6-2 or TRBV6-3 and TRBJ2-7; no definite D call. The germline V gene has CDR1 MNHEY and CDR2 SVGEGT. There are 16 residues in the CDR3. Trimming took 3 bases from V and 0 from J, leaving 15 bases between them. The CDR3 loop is CASSYSGPSSSYEQYF. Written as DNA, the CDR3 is TGTGCCAGCAGTTATAGTGGACCGTCGAGCTCCTACGAGCAGTACTTC.

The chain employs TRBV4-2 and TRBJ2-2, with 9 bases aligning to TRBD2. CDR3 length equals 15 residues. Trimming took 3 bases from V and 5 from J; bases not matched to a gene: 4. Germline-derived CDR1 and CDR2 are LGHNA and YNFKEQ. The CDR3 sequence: CASSQAGGITGELFF. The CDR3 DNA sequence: TGTGCCAGCAGCCAGGCGGGGGGGATTACCGGGGAGCTGTTTTTT.

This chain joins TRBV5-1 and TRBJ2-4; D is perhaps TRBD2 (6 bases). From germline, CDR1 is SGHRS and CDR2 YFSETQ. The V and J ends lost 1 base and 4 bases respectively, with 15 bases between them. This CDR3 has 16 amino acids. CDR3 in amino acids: CASSLFRAGPKNIQYF. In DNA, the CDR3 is TGCGCCAGCAGCTTGTTTCGGGCGGGACCTAAAAACATTCAGTACTTC.

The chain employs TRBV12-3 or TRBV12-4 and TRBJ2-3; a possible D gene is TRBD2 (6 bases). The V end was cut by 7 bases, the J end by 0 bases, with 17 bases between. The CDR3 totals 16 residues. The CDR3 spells CASTNRETTSTDTQYF. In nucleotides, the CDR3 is TGTGCCAGCACAAATCGGGAGACTACTAGCACAGATACGCAGTATTTT.

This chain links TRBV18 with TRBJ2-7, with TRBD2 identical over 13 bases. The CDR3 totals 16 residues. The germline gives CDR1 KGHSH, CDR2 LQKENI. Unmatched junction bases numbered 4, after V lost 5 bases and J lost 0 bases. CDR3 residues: CASSTGLAGVSYEQYF. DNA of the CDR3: TGTGCCAGCTCAACAGGACTAGCGGGAGTCTCCTACGAGCAGTACTTC.

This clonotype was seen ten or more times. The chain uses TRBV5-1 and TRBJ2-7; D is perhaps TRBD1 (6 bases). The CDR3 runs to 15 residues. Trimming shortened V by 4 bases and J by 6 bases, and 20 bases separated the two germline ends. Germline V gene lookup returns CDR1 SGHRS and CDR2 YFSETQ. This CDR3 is CASSTIGTQGGEQYF. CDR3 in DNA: TGCGCCAGCAGCACCATTGGGACCCAAGGGGGCGAGCAGTACTTC.

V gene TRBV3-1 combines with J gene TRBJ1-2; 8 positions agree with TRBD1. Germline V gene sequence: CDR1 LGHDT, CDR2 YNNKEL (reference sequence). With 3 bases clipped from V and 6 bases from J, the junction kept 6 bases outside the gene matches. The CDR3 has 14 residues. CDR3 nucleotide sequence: TGTGCCAGCAGCCATCGGTCAGGGGGCGATGGCTACACCTTC. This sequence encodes CASSHRSGGDGYTF.

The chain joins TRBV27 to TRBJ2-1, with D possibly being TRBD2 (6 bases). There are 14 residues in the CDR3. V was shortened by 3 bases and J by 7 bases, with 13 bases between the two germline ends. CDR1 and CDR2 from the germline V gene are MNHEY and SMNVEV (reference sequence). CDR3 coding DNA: TGTGCCAGCAGTTTTGCGGGGCGCGGTAATGAGCAGTTCTTC. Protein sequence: CASSFAGRGNEQFF.

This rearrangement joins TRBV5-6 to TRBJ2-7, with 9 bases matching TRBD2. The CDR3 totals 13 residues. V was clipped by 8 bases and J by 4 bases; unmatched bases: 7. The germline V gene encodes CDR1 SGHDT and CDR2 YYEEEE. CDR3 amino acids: CASWREGRYEQYF. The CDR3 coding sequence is TGTGCCAGTTGGCGGGAGGGCCGTTACGAGCAGTACTTC. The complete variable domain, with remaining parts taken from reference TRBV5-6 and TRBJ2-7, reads DAGVTQSPTHLIKTRGQQVTLRCSPKSGHDTVSWYQQALGQGPQFIFQYYEEEERQRGNFPDRFSGHQFPNYSSELNVNALLLGDSALYLCASWREGRYEQYFGPGTRLTVT.

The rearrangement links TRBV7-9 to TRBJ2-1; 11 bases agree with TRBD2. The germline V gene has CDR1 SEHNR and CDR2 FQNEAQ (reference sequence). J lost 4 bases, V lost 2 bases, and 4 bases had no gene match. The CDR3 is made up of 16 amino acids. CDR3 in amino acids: CASSLLGTSGYNEQFF. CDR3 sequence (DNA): TGTGCCAGCAGCTTACTTGGGACTAGCGGTTACAATGAGCAGTTCTTC.

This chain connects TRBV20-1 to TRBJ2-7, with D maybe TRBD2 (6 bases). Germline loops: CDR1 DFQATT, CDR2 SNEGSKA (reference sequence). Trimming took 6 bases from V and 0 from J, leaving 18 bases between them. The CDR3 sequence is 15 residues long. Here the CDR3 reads CSATLGTPSSYEQYF. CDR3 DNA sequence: TGCAGTGCCACACTAGGGACTCCTAGCTCCTACGAGCAGTACTTC.

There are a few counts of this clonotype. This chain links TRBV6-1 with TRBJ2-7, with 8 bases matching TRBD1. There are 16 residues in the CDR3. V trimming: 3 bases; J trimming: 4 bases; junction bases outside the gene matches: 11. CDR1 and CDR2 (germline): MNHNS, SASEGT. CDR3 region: CASSETPRTGIYEQYF. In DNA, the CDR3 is TGTGCCAGCAGTGAGACGCCGCGGACAGGGATTTACGAGCAGTACTTC.

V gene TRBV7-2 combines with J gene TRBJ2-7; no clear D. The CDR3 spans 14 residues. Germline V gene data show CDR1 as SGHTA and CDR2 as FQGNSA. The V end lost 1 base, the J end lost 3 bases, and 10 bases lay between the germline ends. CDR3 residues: CASSLGLSDYEQYF. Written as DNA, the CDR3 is TGTGCCAGCAGCTTAGGTCTATCGGACTACGAGCAGTACTTC. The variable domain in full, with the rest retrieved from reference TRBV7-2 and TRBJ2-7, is GAGVSQSPSNKVTEKGKDVELRCDPISGHTALYWYRQSLGQGLEFLIYFQGNSAPDKSGLPSDRFSAERTGGSVSTLTIQRTQQEDSAVYLCASSLGLSDYEQYFGPGTRLTVT.

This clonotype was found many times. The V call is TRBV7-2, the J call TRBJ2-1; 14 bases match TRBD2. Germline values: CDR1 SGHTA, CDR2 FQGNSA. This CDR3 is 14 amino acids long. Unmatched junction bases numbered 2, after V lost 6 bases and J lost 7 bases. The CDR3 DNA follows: TGTGCCAGCAGAGGACTAGCGGGAGGAAATGAGCAGTTCTTC. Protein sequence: CASRGLAGGNEQFF.

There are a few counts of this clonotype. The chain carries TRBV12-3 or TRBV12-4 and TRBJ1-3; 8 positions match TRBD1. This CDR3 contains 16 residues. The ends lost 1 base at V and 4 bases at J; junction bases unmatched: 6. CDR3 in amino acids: CASSLEGRGHGNTIYF. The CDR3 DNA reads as TGTGCCAGCAGTTTAGAGGGCAGGGGGCACGGAAACACCATATATTTT.

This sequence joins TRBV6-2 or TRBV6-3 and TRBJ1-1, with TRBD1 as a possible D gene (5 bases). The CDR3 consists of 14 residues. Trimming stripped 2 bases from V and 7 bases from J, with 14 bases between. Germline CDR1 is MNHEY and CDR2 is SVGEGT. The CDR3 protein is CASSYIGAGHEAFF. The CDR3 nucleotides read TGTGCCAGCAGTTACATCGGGGCAGGGCATGAAGCTTTCTTT.

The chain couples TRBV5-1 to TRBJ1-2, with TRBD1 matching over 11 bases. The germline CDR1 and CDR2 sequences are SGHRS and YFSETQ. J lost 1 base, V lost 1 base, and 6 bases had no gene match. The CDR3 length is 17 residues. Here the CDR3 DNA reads TGCGCCAGCAGCTTGCCTGGACAGGGGGCGGGTAACTATGGCTACACCTTC. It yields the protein CASSLPGQGAGNYGYTF.

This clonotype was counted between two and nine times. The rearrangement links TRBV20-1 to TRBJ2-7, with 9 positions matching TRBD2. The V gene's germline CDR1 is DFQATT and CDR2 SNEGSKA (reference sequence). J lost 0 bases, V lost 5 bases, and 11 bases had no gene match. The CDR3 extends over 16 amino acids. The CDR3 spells CSAFPLAGVSSYEQYF. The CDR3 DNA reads TGCAGTGCTTTCCCGTTAGCGGGGGTCAGCTCCTACGAGCAGTACTTC.

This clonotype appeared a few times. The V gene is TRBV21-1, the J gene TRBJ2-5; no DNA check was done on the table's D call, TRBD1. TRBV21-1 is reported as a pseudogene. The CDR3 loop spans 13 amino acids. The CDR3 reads CASSTGQLETQYF. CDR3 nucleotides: TGTGCCAGCAGCACTGGACAGTTGGAGACCCAGTACTTC.

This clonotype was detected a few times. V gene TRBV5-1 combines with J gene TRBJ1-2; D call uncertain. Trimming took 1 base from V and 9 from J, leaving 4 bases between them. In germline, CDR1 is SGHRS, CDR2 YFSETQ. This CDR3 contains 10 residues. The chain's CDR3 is CASSLSRYTF. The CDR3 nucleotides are TGCGCCAGCAGCTTGTCTCGCTACACCTTC.

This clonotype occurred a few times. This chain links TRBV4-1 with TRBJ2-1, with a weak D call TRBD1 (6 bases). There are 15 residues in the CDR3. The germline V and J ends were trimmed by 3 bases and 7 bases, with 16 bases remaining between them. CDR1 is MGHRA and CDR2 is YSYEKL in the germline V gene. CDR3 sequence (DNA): TGCGCCAGCAGCCAGGCGCAGGGGAAGAGGAATGAGCAGTTCTTC. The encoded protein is CASSQAQGKRNEQFF.